The 2 T cell receptor beta chains below all came from one sample that was sequenced in a study of read filtering for tumor transcriptome and immune sequencing. Molecular barcoded adaptors covering alpha/delta and beta/gamma chains were used on approximately 400 ng RNA. Via MiXCR, TCRdb re-called the reads, giving one row per CDR3 protein. The repertoire consists of about 24,000 distinct CDR3 sequences, with 22% occurring once and the leading ten covering around 52%. Material: a population of CD138-negative cells sorted from bone marrow. The receptors were sampled from a donor aged 40 or older with multiple myeloma.

A note on this clonotype: Only one base separates this from a far larger clonotype, so it likely reflects a read error. The chain carries TRBV6-5 and TRBJ1-6; D may be TRBD1 (5 bases). This CDR3 comprises 13 residues. Per germline, CDR1 MNHEY and CDR2 SVGAGI. CDR3 bases: TGTGCCAGCAGTAGGACAATAGGGGCTGAAGATTTCTTT. Its translation: CASSRTIGAEDFF.

This clonotype has just one count. An end of the junction does not agree with germline; a read error may underlie this. The chain joins TRBV4-1 to TRBJ2-6; D possibly corresponds to TRBD1 (5 bases). This CDR3 comprises 14 residues. Germline CDR1 MGHRA, CDR2 YSYEKL. The CDR3 reads CASSPVDGANILTF. CDR3 nucleotide sequence: TGCGCCAGCAGCCCGGTGGATGGGGCCAACATCCTGACTTTC.